Included here is one T cell receptor (beta chain) sequence, with context. Its antigen is unknown. The sample comes from a study of long-term antiretroviral therapy in people with HIV. The study's findings and limits: The data indicate that diversity increased after ART but remained below transplant donor controls. The clones with expansion before ART were dominant in the repertoire at all time points.

An immunoSEQ assay, version v3.0, was performed at survey level. Data came from immunoSEQ multiplex PCR; TCRdb stores just in-frame clones and leaves some out. The sample holds 7,300 or so clones; around 80% are singletons and the top ten take around a sixth. V lost 9 bases to trimming and J lost 4 bases, with 13 bases between them. The CDR3 is 13 residues long. Germline CDR1 is LNHDA and CDR2 is SQIVND (reference sequence). The receptor was isolated from a man aged 35 to 55 with HIV. The rearrangement links TRBV19 to TRBJ2-1; D is tentatively TRBD1 or TRBD2 (6 bases each). Sequenced material: unsorted PBMCs, taken around 11 months before starting antiretroviral therapy. CDR3 in amino acids: CASRGTSYNEQFF. The CDR3 nucleotides read TGTGCCAGCCGCGGGACAAGTTACAATGAGCAGTTCTTC.